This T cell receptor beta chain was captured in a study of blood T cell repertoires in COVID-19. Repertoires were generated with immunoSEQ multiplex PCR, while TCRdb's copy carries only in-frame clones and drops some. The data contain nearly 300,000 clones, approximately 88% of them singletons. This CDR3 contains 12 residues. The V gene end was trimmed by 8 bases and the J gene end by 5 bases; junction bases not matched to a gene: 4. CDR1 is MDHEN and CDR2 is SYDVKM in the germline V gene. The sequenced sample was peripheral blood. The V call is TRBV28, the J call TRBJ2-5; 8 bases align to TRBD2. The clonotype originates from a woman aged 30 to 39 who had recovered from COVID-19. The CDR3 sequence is CASGGGLETQYF. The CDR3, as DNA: TGTGCCAGCGGCGGGGGGTTGGAGACCCAGTACTTC.